The rows below give T cell receptor beta chains drawn from one sample of a study of T-cell reconstitution after alpha-beta-depleted transplantation in children. TCRdb called the PCR reads again in MiXCR, with one record for every CDR3 protein. The sample includes some 95,000 distinct CDR3 sequences, around 22% of them seen just once. The material was PBMCs, obtained before TCRalphabeta/CD19-depleted stem cell transplant. Receptors originate from a boy younger than 10 with acute lymphoblastic leukemia, due to receive a stem cell transplant. Both conserved end residues are part of each CDR3. D genes are given only for firm matches. Size tells how often a clone was seen (once, few, many) or the class of an expanded clone, and some rows leave it out.

d_call: -; v_call: TRBV2; clone_size: -; j_call: TRBJ2-3; cdr3_nt: TGTGCCAGCAGGGAAGGCGGGAGCACAGATACGCAGTATTTT; cdr3_aa: CASREGGSTDTQYF
d_call: TRBD2; v_call: TRBV20-1; clone_size: few; j_call: TRBJ2-1; cdr3_nt: TGCAGTGCTAAGACTAGCACCTCCTACAATGAGCAGTTCTTC; cdr3_aa: CSAKTSTSYNEQFF
d_call: TRBD1; v_call: TRBV20-1; clone_size: few; j_call: TRBJ2-5; cdr3_nt: TGCAGTGGACGGGACAGGGGGAAAGAGACCCAGTACTTC; cdr3_aa: CSGRDRGKETQYF
d_call: TRBD1; v_call: TRBV7-8; clone_size: -; j_call: TRBJ1-1; cdr3_nt: TGTGCCAGCAGCTTATTACCCGGGACAGCCTTGAACACTGAAGCTTTCTTT; cdr3_aa: CASSLLPGTALNTEAFF
d_call: TRBD2; v_call: TRBV14; clone_size: -; j_call: TRBJ2-7; cdr3_nt: TGTGCCAGCAGCCAACGGGTGGGAGGGCCATCATCCTCCTACGAGCAGTACTTC; cdr3_aa: CASSQRVGGPSSSYEQYF
d_call: -; v_call: TRBV12-3/TRBV12-4; clone_size: few; j_call: TRBJ1-1; cdr3_nt: TGTGCCAGCAGTTCGGGGCGTGGCACTGAAGCTTTCTTT; cdr3_aa: CASSSGRGTEAFF
d_call: -; v_call: TRBV6-1; clone_size: medium-sized; j_call: TRBJ2-7; cdr3_nt: TGTGCCAGCAGTGAACTGGGGATCGGCTACGAGCAGTACTTC; cdr3_aa: CASSELGIGYEQYF
d_call: -; v_call: TRBV5-1; clone_size: -; j_call: TRBJ2-3; cdr3_nt: TGCGCCAGCAGCGCGCCGAAGCGACCAGATACGCAGTATTTT; cdr3_aa: CASSAPKRPDTQYF
d_call: -; v_call: TRBV28; clone_size: -; j_call: TRBJ2-3; cdr3_nt: TGTGCCAGCAGTTCACTCGGAGGGCCTGGCACAGATACGCAGTATTTT; cdr3_aa: CASSSLGGPGTDTQYF
d_call: TRBD2; v_call: TRBV20-1; clone_size: few; j_call: TRBJ2-1; cdr3_nt: TGCAGTGCTAGTCGTTTTCTCAGCGGGAGGTATGAGGAGCAGTTCTTC; cdr3_aa: CSASRFLSGRYEEQFF
d_call: -; v_call: TRBV7-8; clone_size: -; j_call: TRBJ1-2; cdr3_nt: TGTGCCAGCAGCCCAACACGGGACTATGGCTACACCTTC; cdr3_aa: CASSPTRDYGYTF
d_call: -; v_call: TRBV20-1; clone_size: many; j_call: TRBJ2-3; cdr3_nt: TGCAGTGCTAATCGAGGGGGGGCAGATACGCAGTATTTT; cdr3_aa: CSANRGGADTQYF
d_call: TRBD1; v_call: TRBV28; clone_size: few; j_call: TRBJ1-5; cdr3_nt: TGTGCCAGCAGTGGGTACAGGGGAGGGGTAGGCGGACAGCCCCAGCATTTT; cdr3_aa: CASSGYRGGVGGQPQHF
d_call: TRBD2; v_call: TRBV20-1; clone_size: many; j_call: TRBJ2-1; cdr3_nt: TGCAGTGCGCAGAGGCTAGCGGAGATCAATGAGCAGTTCTTC; cdr3_aa: CSAQRLAEINEQFF
d_call: -; v_call: TRBV7-2; clone_size: -; j_call: TRBJ1-3; cdr3_nt: TGTGCCAGCAGCCGTGGACTTTCTGGAAACACCATATATTTT; cdr3_aa: CASSRGLSGNTIYF
d_call: TRBD2; v_call: TRBV4-3; clone_size: -; j_call: TRBJ2-2; cdr3_nt: TGCGCCAGCAGCCAAGATTCGGGACTAGCGGGAGGGAGGACCGGGGAGCTGTTTTTT; cdr3_aa: CASSQDSGLAGGRTGELFF
d_call: -; v_call: TRBV18; clone_size: -; j_call: TRBJ2-1; cdr3_nt: TGTGCCAGCCAGACCGACAATGAGCAGTTCTTC; cdr3_aa: CASQTDNEQFF
d_call: -; v_call: TRBV10-3; clone_size: -; j_call: TRBJ1-6; cdr3_nt: TGTGCCATCAGTCCCCGTGAGGGGAATTCACCCCTCCACTTT; cdr3_aa: CAISPREGNSPLHF
d_call: TRBD1; v_call: TRBV10-3; clone_size: few; j_call: TRBJ2-7; cdr3_nt: TGTGCCATCGATACCGGGACAGGGGTTTCGGGGCAGTACTTC; cdr3_aa: CAIDTGTGVSGQYF
d_call: TRBD1; v_call: TRBV5-1; clone_size: many; j_call: TRBJ2-7; cdr3_nt: TGCGCCGGCCTGGGACAGGTAGACTACGAGCAGTACTTC; cdr3_aa: CAGLGQVDYEQYF
d_call: -; v_call: TRBV5-1; clone_size: few; j_call: TRBJ2-3; cdr3_nt: TGCGCCAGCAGCGGGGGGGCGTTTAGCACAGATACGCAGTATTTT; cdr3_aa: CASSGGAFSTDTQYF
d_call: -; v_call: TRBV5-1; clone_size: -; j_call: TRBJ1-1; cdr3_nt: TGCGCCAGCACCGTGGTCTGGGGGACCACTGAAGCTTTCTTT; cdr3_aa: CASTVVWGTTEAFF
d_call: -; v_call: TRBV28; clone_size: few; j_call: TRBJ1-5; cdr3_nt: TGTGCCAGCAGTTCCAGGAGCCAGACGAAGCCCCAGCATTTT; cdr3_aa: CASSSRSQTKPQHF
d_call: TRBD1; v_call: TRBV28; clone_size: few; j_call: TRBJ1-1; cdr3_nt: TGTGCCAGCAGCCTACAGGGGGCGGGGGCACCGAACACTGAAGCTTTCTTT; cdr3_aa: CASSLQGAGAPNTEAFF
d_call: TRBD2; v_call: TRBV28; clone_size: -; j_call: TRBJ2-5; cdr3_nt: TGTGCCAGCAGTTTCACTAGCGGCCAAGAGACCCAGTACTTC; cdr3_aa: CASSFTSGQETQYF
d_call: -; v_call: TRBV12-3/TRBV12-4; clone_size: -; j_call: TRBJ1-1; cdr3_nt: TGTGCCAGCAGTTCCAGTACGAACACTGAAGCTTTCTTT; cdr3_aa: CASSSSTNTEAFF
d_call: TRBD1; v_call: TRBV6-6; clone_size: many; j_call: TRBJ2-1; cdr3_nt: TGTGCCAGCAGCTGGACAGGCAATGAGCAGTTCTTC; cdr3_aa: CASSWTGNEQFF